This T cell receptor (beta chain) came from a study of T cell responses to AZD1222 COVID-19 vaccine (dated by TCRdb to the early 2020s). A note on the overall study: TCR sequencing covered 230 or so trial participants: 200 to 220 given two doses of AZD1222 and some 25 given two doses of MenACWY control vaccine. Trial participants were enrolled into age subgroups of 18-55, 56-69 and 70-plus years, which contained roughly 140, 27 and 60 TCR-sequenced participants, respectively. Study-level results and caveats: After two AZD1222 doses, spike-specific TCR breadth and depth were significantly higher than at day 0 and than in MenACWY recipients. Participants were mostly white British, with more females than males. The authors suggested clonal diversity may have been underestimated. Conclusions about previously exposed vaccinees are limited, since just five to seven AZD1222 recipients were seropositive for SARS-CoV-2 at baseline. The 56-69-year group was small, and its depth increase did not reach significance, likely because of low power. Reportedly, close to half of the unique spike-specific TCRs recognized epitopes lying outside the regions that are mutated in the B.1.351 and B.1.1.7 variants. CD4 TCRs associated with the vaccine covered the entire spike protein, and the dominant responses were in regions 160-218 and 743-854. Because no day 14 peak-response samples were available, the repertoires could be characterized only after the peak T cell response.

The label giving this sample's time point can be read as: baseline before first vaccination. This specimen's treatment or condition label, per the study, means: meningococcal conjugate vaccine given as trial control. Vaccinee samples were obtained from the UK trials COV001 and COV002, which included a single-blind randomized controlled phase 2/3 trial of AZD1222 (ChAdOx1 nCoV-19) in healthy adults. Trial participant PBMC samples were collected at day 0 and day 28 after the second dose for TCRbeta chain sequencing. According to the germline V gene, CDR1 reads MNHEY and CDR2 reads SVGEGT. Including cysteine and phenylalanine, the CDR3 has 21 amino acids. Just the 63-base CDR3 DNA is kept, in frame starting at base 1. Trimming costs V 5 bases and J 4 bases, and their ends lie 36 bases apart. The CDR3 regions of human TCRbeta chains were subjected to immunosequencing. Per the source publication's procedure: Repertoire TCRs were matched against a reference library of SARS-CoV-2-specific TCRs generated with the MIRA antigen-specificity platform. Breadth was defined as the fraction of unique TCRs that were SARS-CoV-2-associated, and depth was defined as the fraction of total T cells that were SARS-CoV-2-associated. Using the MIRA data, each spike-specific TCR was assigned both to the spike region to which the TCR was reactive and to a CD4 or CD8 class. Log10-transformed breadth and depth values were compared by one-way ANOVA with Sidak's multiple comparisons tests. In TCRdb, the immuneACCESS table is reduced to in-frame sequences with V and J assigned. These tables do not hold every clone; where another copy was compared, an unresolved V gene accounts for under half, and the others remain unexplained. V, J and clone size derive from that table, while D and trimming were established from the DNA sequence. The table for this sample lists 100,000 to 110,000 clones; about 89% of them were counted only once. The leading ten clones occupy around 3.8% of the sample.

This clone was observed a handful of times. Its recognized antigen is unknown. No base quality values were provided; no much bigger clone lies one nucleotide off. The chain employs TRBV6-2 or TRBV6-3 and TRBJ2-7; tentative D gene TRBD2, with 8 bases matching. Sequenced here: peripheral blood, sampled on day 0 of MenACWY control vaccination. The source of this sequence is an adult in good health. The CDR3 region reads CASSADRVALSGRPPYYEQYF. At the DNA level, the sequence is TGTGCCAGCAGTGCTGACAGGGTGGCATTGAGCGGGAGACCCCCCTATTACGAGCAGTACTTC.